The rows below give T cell receptor beta chains drawn from one sample of a study of cytomegalovirus exposure and HLA in healthy donors. Profiling relied on immunoSEQ multiplex PCR, and the TCRdb table lists in-frame clones only, not all of them. This table has roughly 200,000 clones, about three quarters appearing once. The source material was PBMCs. These receptors all stem from a woman aged 25-40 years in good health and CMV-seropositive. Each CDR3 is given with its conserved first and last residue.

v_call cdr3_aa
TRBV27 CASSFLPGSDGYTF
TRBV7-2 CASSVQGAPNTEAFF
TRBV28 CASRQDRGRGQYF
TRBV20-1 CSAKRGETQYF
TRBV29-1 CSVGMADRGPKPYEQYF
TRBV7-6 CASSRDTNYEQYF
TRBV18 CASSFGLLETQYF
TRBV18 CASSRDTNTEAFF
TRBV2 CASSEALQGEEKLFF
TRBV6-5 CASIDRRGNVHF
TRBV18 CASSVVGADNEQFF
TRBV27 CASSFIPSGGPGVEQFF
TRBV27 CASSSGEGHSKSYEQYF
TRBV5-4 CASSFGGQGWRGEYGYTF
TRBV7-9 CASSQGTSGLSDTQYF
TRBV7-7 CASSPGTSTDTQYF
TRBV6-6 CASSNPRGISYNEQFF
TRBV15 CATSRGLAGTYEQYF
TRBV2 CASNPTSGITDTQYF
TRBV30 CAWDRNSPLHF
TRBV11-2 CASSARQGSMNTEAFF
TRBV13 CASSSDRHPYEQYF
TRBV4-1 CASSQRGLAQSGNTIYF
TRBV10-3 CAIGGGYEQYF
TRBV14 CASSPRAGAETQYF
TRBV5-1 CASSRETGVNTEAFF
TRBV7-2 CASSLVTSYYEQYF
TRBV5-4 CASRRLAGQDNEQFF
TRBV30 CAWSRNRGGTDTQCF
TRBV27 CASSLRGTYWTYEQYF
TRBV14 CASSPHRGQGAYEQYF
TRBV30 CAWGTGAYTEAFF
TRBV28 CATGTGGYNEQFF
TRBV15 CATSGGASGNTIYF
TRBV5-4 CASSLISRADTQYF
TRBV7-3 CASSPETGNEQFF
TRBV5-6 CASSLVPAGGENTEAFF
TRBV19 CASSRRGATNEKLFF
TRBV9 CASSAEGTSFDYEQYF
TRBV5-1 CASSMNFGTGSGDTQYF
TRBV30 CAWSAGGAYEQYF
TRBV7-9 CASSSTGLGLYGYTF
TRBV5-1 CASSHGQGGTEAFF
TRBV5-4 CASSLLGDGYTF
TRBV27 CASSGTGPIYGYTF
TRBV11-3 CASSLTSGIETQYF
TRBV7-2 CASSGGRRGGYTF
TRBV19 CASSIRRTQETQYF
TRBV5-1 CASSLAWRGSSYEQYF